This TCR beta chain was obtained from a study of beta chain features in type 1 diabetes. In the study overall: No age, gender or cell yield differences were seen between patients and healthy donors.

The sequenced template was cDNA made from the entire isolated RNA. TCRdb keeps only in-frame clones here, not all; method: immunoSEQ multiplex PCR. The sample carries 160,000 or so clones, roughly 9% recorded once. Donors underwent one heparinised blood draw, around 100 mL on average. Whole-study results and caveats: Sequencing the cDNA could make cells with high TCR expression show up more than they should. For Type 1 diabetes patients, all four CD4+ subsets carried TCRB CDR3s that were moderately but significantly shorter. Compared with healthy donors, patients appeared to share more similar naive, central memory and regulatory TCRB repertoires.

In the case of this clone: Its antigen is unknown.

The receptor was derived from a woman under 40 with type 1 diabetes. The sequenced sample consisted of central memory CD4+ T cells from blood.

DNA of the CDR3: TGTGCCAGCAGCGTAGGACTAGCGGAGGGTACGGAGCAGTACTTC. Translating it yields CASSVGLAEGTEQYF. This chain uses TRBV5-4 with TRBJ2-7, with 10 bases aligning to TRBD2. Trimming at V came to 4 bases and at J to 7 bases, leaving 11 bases not matched to a gene. The CDR3 consists of 15 residues. Germline V gene data show CDR1 as SGHNT and CDR2 as YYREEE (reference sequence).